This is a list of T cell receptor beta chains from one sample in a study of blood T cell repertoires in COVID-19. The method was immunoSEQ multiplex PCR; TCRdb's version includes in-frame clones alone and lacks a portion of them. The profile shows 250,000 or so clones, more than 80% of them singletons. Material: peripheral blood. All receptors come from a woman in her twenties or thirties with active or convalescent COVID-19. Both conserved end residues are part of each CDR3. The D gene is left open where the match is weak. Not every row has a clone size; where given, it reads once, few, many or a size class.

clone size: NA
V gene: TRBV27
D gene: NA
J gene: TRBJ1-2
CDR3 protein: CASRAQGEGYGYTF
CDR3 DNA: TGTGCCAGCAGAGCACAGGGAGAAGGGTATGGCTACACCTTC

clone size: NA
V gene: TRBV18
D gene: NA
J gene: TRBJ2-2
CDR3 protein: CASSLTENTGELFF
CDR3 DNA: TGTGCCAGCTCCCTGACAGAGAACACCGGGGAGCTGTTTTTT

clone size: NA
V gene: TRBV10-2
D gene: TRBD1
J gene: TRBJ1-4
CDR3 protein: CASRRRTGGEEEKLFF
CDR3 DNA: TGCGCCAGCAGGAGACGGACAGGGGGCGAGGAGGAAAAACTGTTTTTT

clone size: NA
V gene: TRBV7-9
D gene: NA
J gene: TRBJ1-2
CDR3 protein: CASSLRGREDGYTF
CDR3 DNA: TGTGCCAGCAGCCTAAGAGGCAGGGAGGATGGCTACACCTTC

clone size: NA
V gene: TRBV5-6
D gene: TRBD1
J gene: TRBJ1-2
CDR3 protein: CASSFPTGGGYGYTF
CDR3 DNA: TGTGCCAGCAGCTTCCCGACAGGGGGGGGCTATGGCTACACCTTC

clone size: NA
V gene: TRBV5-4
D gene: TRBD2
J gene: TRBJ2-3
CDR3 protein: CASGRLAGGTDTQYF
CDR3 DNA: TGTGCCAGCGGGCGACTAGCGGGGGGGACAGATACGCAGTATTTT

clone size: NA
V gene: TRBV5-4
D gene: TRBD2
J gene: TRBJ2-2
CDR3 protein: CASSLGLASGELFF
CDR3 DNA: TGTGCCAGCAGCTTGGGACTAGCGAGCGGGGAGCTGTTTTTT

clone size: NA
V gene: TRBV5-4
D gene: TRBD1
J gene: TRBJ1-1
CDR3 protein: CASSTPGDRVTEAFF
CDR3 DNA: TGTGCCAGCAGCACCCCCGGTGACAGGGTCACTGAAGCTTTCTTT

clone size: NA
V gene: TRBV3-1/TRBV3-2
D gene: TRBD2
J gene: TRBJ2-2
CDR3 protein: CASSQVVRGGQGETGELFF
CDR3 DNA: TGTGCCAGCAGCCAAGTGGTGCGGGGGGGCCAGGGAGAGACCGGGGAGCTGTTTTTT

clone size: NA
V gene: TRBV7-7
D gene: TRBD1
J gene: TRBJ2-3
CDR3 protein: CASSLGTGPTDTQYF
CDR3 DNA: TGTGCTAGCAGCTTAGGGACAGGACCCACAGATACGCAGTATTTT

clone size: few
V gene: TRBV4-2
D gene: TRBD1
J gene: TRBJ1-1
CDR3 protein: CASSQIGTGGWTEAFF
CDR3 DNA: TGTGCCAGCAGCCAGATAGGGACAGGGGGTTGGACTGAAGCTTTCTTT

clone size: NA
V gene: TRBV27
D gene: TRBD1
J gene: TRBJ1-5
CDR3 protein: CASSLSGQAQPQHF
CDR3 DNA: TGTGCCAGCAGTTTATCGGGACAGGCGCAGCCCCAGCATTTT

clone size: once
V gene: TRBV6-6
D gene: TRBD1
J gene: TRBJ1-2
CDR3 protein: CASSRTQRTGGYGYTF
CDR3 DNA: TGTGCCAGCAGCCGGACTCAGAGGACAGGGGGCTATGGCTACACCTTC

clone size: NA
V gene: TRBV7-2
D gene: TRBD1
J gene: TRBJ1-1
CDR3 protein: CASSLATGLGTEAFF
CDR3 DNA: TGTGCCAGCAGCTTGGCGACAGGGTTGGGCACTGAAGCTTTCTTT

clone size: NA
V gene: TRBV5-4
D gene: TRBD2
J gene: TRBJ2-5
CDR3 protein: CASSLRSGGAFETQYF
CDR3 DNA: TGTGCCAGCAGCTTGCGTAGCGGGGGGGCCTTCGAGACCCAGTACTTC

clone size: NA
V gene: TRBV3-1/TRBV3-2
D gene: NA
J gene: TRBJ2-5
CDR3 protein: CASSLTDKYQETQYF
CDR3 DNA: TGTGCCAGCAGCCTAACGGACAAATACCAAGAGACCCAGTACTTC

clone size: NA
V gene: TRBV11-2
D gene: NA
J gene: TRBJ1-4
CDR3 protein: CASSPRNEKLFF
CDR3 DNA: TGTGCCAGCAGCCCCCGGAATGAAAAACTGTTTTTT

clone size: NA
V gene: TRBV30
D gene: TRBD2
J gene: TRBJ2-1
CDR3 protein: CAWSPSPWTSGGAYEQFF
CDR3 DNA: TGTGCCTGGAGCCCCTCCCCTTGGACTAGCGGGGGGGCTTATGAGCAGTTCTTC

clone size: NA
V gene: TRBV9
D gene: TRBD1
J gene: TRBJ2-3
CDR3 protein: CASSVDRVRTDTQYF
CDR3 DNA: TGTGCCAGCAGCGTGGACAGGGTGAGGACAGATACGCAGTATTTT

clone size: NA
V gene: TRBV19
D gene: TRBD1
J gene: TRBJ1-4
CDR3 protein: CASRMTGGTNEKLFF
CDR3 DNA: TGTGCCAGTAGGATGACAGGGGGGACTAATGAAAAACTGTTTTTT

clone size: once
V gene: TRBV27
D gene: NA
J gene: TRBJ1-5
CDR3 protein: CASSSAMRNQPQHF
CDR3 DNA: TGTGCCAGCAGTTCTGCAATGCGGAATCAGCCCCAGCATTTT

clone size: NA
V gene: TRBV11-1
D gene: TRBD1
J gene: TRBJ1-4
CDR3 protein: CASSTRTGGAEKLFF
CDR3 DNA: TGTGCCAGCAGCACCCGGACAGGGGGCGCGGAAAAACTGTTTTTT

clone size: NA
V gene: TRBV7-2
D gene: TRBD1
J gene: TRBJ2-7
CDR3 protein: CASSLEYRGNYEQYF
CDR3 DNA: TGTGCCAGCAGCTTAGAATACAGGGGTAACTACGAGCAGTACTTC

clone size: NA
V gene: TRBV19
D gene: TRBD2
J gene: TRBJ2-1
CDR3 protein: CASSMNGALAGGSSEQFF
CDR3 DNA: TGTGCCAGTAGCATGAACGGAGCACTAGCGGGGGGGTCAAGTGAGCAGTTCTTC

clone size: NA
V gene: TRBV4-3
D gene: NA
J gene: TRBJ2-7
CDR3 protein: CASSGGLNYEQYF
CDR3 DNA: TGCGCCAGCAGCGGGGGCCTTAACTACGAGCAGTACTTC

clone size: NA
V gene: TRBV2
D gene: TRBD1
J gene: TRBJ1-1
CDR3 protein: CASRPGQGDTEAFF
CDR3 DNA: TGTGCCAGTCGTCCGGGACAGGGTGATACTGAAGCTTTCTTT

clone size: NA
V gene: TRBV6-5
D gene: NA
J gene: TRBJ1-6
CDR3 protein: CASTPGRGYRLPLHF
CDR3 DNA: TGTGCCAGCACTCCCGGGCGGGGCTACCGTTTACCCCTCCACTTT

clone size: NA
V gene: TRBV5-6
D gene: TRBD2
J gene: TRBJ2-3
CDR3 protein: CASSLAQTSGGKYF
CDR3 DNA: TGTGCCAGCAGCTTGGCCCAGACTAGCGGGGGGAAGTATTTT

clone size: NA
V gene: TRBV7-9
D gene: NA
J gene: TRBJ2-7
CDR3 protein: CAIPAGPSSYEQYF
CDR3 DNA: TGTGCCATCCCGGCGGGACCGAGCTCCTACGAGCAGTACTTC

clone size: NA
V gene: TRBV2
D gene: TRBD1
J gene: TRBJ1-2
CDR3 protein: CASSSSGTGTVGYTF
CDR3 DNA: TGTGCCAGCAGTTCGTCCGGGACAGGGACAGTAGGCTACACCTTC

clone size: NA
V gene: TRBV14
D gene: TRBD2
J gene: TRBJ2-5
CDR3 protein: CASSQQLAGTSRETQYF
CDR3 DNA: TGTGCCAGCAGCCAACAACTAGCGGGGACATCGAGGGAGACCCAGTACTTC

clone size: NA
V gene: TRBV5-1
D gene: NA
J gene: TRBJ1-2
CDR3 protein: CASSSDSYYGYTF
CDR3 DNA: TGCGCCAGCAGCTCGGACAGCTACTATGGCTACACCTTC

clone size: few
V gene: TRBV11-2
D gene: TRBD1
J gene: TRBJ2-7
CDR3 protein: CASSSGQGYEQYF
CDR3 DNA: TGTGCCAGCAGCTCGGGACAGGGCTACGAGCAGTACTTC

clone size: NA
V gene: TRBV5-4
D gene: NA
J gene: TRBJ2-2
CDR3 protein: CASSLGAGNTGELFF
CDR3 DNA: TGTGCCAGCAGCTTAGGGGCAGGAAACACCGGGGAGCTGTTTTTT

clone size: NA
V gene: TRBV3-1/TRBV3-2
D gene: NA
J gene: TRBJ2-1
CDR3 protein: CASSLALPGVNNEQFF
CDR3 DNA: TGTGCCAGCAGCCTCGCCCTCCCCGGGGTGAACAATGAGCAGTTCTTC

clone size: NA
V gene: TRBV5-1
D gene: NA
J gene: TRBJ1-2
CDR3 protein: CASSYRSGKNYGYTF
CDR3 DNA: TGCGCCAGCAGCTACCGTTCAGGAAAGAACTATGGCTACACCTTC

clone size: NA
V gene: TRBV5-1
D gene: TRBD1
J gene: TRBJ2-5
CDR3 protein: CASSLVAGGATQYF
CDR3 DNA: TGCGCCAGCAGCTTGGTGGCAGGGGGCGCGACCCAGTACTTC

clone size: NA
V gene: TRBV7-9
D gene: NA
J gene: TRBJ1-5
CDR3 protein: CASSLRGGSDQPQHF
CDR3 DNA: TGTGCCAGCAGCCTACGTGGGGGCTCGGATCAGCCCCAGCATTTT

clone size: NA
V gene: TRBV6-5
D gene: TRBD1
J gene: TRBJ2-7
CDR3 protein: CASTSQQGAGYEQYF
CDR3 DNA: TGTGCCAGCACCAGCCAACAGGGGGCCGGCTACGAGCAGTACTTC

clone size: NA
V gene: TRBV6-6
D gene: TRBD1
J gene: TRBJ2-2
CDR3 protein: CASSPGTGAFYTGELFF
CDR3 DNA: TGTGCCAGCAGTCCCGGGACAGGGGCTTTTTACACCGGGGAGCTGTTTTTT

clone size: NA
V gene: TRBV24-1
D gene: NA
J gene: TRBJ2-5
CDR3 protein: CATSEAGAKTQYF
CDR3 DNA: TGTGCCACCAGTGAAGCAGGGGCTAAGACCCAGTACTTC

clone size: NA
V gene: TRBV19
D gene: TRBD1
J gene: TRBJ1-2
CDR3 protein: CASRPGTGNGYTF
CDR3 DNA: TGTGCCAGTAGACCCGGGACAGGGAACGGCTACACCTTC